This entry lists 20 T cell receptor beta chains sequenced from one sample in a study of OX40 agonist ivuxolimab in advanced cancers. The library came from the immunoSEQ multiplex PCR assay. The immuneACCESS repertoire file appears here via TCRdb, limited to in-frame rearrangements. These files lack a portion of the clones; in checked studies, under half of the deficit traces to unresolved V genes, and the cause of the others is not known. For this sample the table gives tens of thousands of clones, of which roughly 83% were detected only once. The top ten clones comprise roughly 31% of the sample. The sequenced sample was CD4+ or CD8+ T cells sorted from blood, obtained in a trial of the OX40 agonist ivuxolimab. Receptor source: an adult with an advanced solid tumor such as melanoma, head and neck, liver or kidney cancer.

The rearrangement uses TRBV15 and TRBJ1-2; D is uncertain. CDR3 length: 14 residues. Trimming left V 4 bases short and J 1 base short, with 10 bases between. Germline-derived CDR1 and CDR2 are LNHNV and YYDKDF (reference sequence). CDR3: CATSIIRLNYGYTF. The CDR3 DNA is TGTGCCACCAGCATTATTAGGCTTAACTATGGCTACACCTTC.

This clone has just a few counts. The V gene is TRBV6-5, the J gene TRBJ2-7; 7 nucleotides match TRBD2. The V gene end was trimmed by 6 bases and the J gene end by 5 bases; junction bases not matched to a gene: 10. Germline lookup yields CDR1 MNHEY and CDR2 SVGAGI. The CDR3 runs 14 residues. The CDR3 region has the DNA TGTGCCAGCAGCCCCGGGCTAGCGGCAAACGAGCAGTACTTC. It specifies CASSPGLAANEQYF.

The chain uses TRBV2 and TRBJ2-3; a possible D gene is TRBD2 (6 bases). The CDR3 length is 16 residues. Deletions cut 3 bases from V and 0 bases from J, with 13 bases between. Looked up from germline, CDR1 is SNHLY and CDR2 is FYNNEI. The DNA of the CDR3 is TGTGCCAGCAGTGAGCTGGCGGGATCTAGCACAGATACGCAGTATTTT. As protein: CASSELAGSSTDTQYF.

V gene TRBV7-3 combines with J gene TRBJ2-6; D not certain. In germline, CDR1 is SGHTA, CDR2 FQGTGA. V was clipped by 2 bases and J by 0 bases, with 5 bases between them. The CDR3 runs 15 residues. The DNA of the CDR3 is TGTGCCAGCAGCTTAGGTAGCTCTGGGGCCAACGTCCTGACTTTC. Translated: CASSLGSSGANVLTF.

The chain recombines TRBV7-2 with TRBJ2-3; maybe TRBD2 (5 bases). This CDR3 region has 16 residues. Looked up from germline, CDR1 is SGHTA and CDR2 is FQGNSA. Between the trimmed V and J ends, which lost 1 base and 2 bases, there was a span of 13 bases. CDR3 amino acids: CASSLVAGVPTDTQYF. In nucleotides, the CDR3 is TGTGCCAGCAGCTTAGTCGCCGGGGTCCCCACAGATACGCAGTATTTT.

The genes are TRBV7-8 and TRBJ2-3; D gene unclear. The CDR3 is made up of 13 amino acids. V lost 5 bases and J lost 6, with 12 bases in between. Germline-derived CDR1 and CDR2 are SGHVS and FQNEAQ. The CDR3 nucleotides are TGTGCCAGCAGCCAAAATCTGAAGGATACGCAGTATTTT. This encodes CASSQNLKDTQYF.

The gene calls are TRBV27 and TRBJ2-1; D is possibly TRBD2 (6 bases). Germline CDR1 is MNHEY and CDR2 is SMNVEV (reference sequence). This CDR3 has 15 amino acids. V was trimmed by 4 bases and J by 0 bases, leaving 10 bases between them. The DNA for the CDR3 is TGTGCCAGCAGTTGGGGACTCCGCTCCTACAATGAGCAGTTCTTC. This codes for CASSWGLRSYNEQFF.

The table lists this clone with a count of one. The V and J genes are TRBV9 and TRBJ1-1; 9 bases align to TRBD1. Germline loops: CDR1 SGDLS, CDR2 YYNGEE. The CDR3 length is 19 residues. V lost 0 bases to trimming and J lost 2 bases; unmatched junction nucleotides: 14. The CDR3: CASSVVSGTGRFGNTEAFF. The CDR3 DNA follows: TGTGCCAGCAGCGTAGTATCAGGGACAGGGAGGTTCGGAAACACTGAAGCTTTCTTT.

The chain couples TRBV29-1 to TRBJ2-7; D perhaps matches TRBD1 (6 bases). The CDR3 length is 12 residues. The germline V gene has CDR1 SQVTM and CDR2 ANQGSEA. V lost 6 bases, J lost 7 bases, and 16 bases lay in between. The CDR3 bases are TGCAGCGTCGAGACAGGCCCTAGGGAGCAGTACTTC. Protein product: CSVETGPREQYF.

The CDR3 DNA reads TGTGCCAGCAGTTTAGGGACGGTGAACACTGAAGCTTTCTTT. This codes for CASSLGTVNTEAFF. V is TRBV5-6 and J is TRBJ1-1; tentative D call: TRBD1 (5 bases). CDR3 length equals 14 residues. Trimming left V 5 bases short and J 0 bases short, with 11 bases between. The germline CDR1 and CDR2 sequences are SGHDT and YYEEEE.

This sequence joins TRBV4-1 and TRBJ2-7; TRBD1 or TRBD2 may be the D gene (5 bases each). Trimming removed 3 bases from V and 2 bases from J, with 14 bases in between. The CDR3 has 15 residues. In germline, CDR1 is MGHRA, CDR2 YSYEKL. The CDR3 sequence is CASSHDSRGAYEQYF. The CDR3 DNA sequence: TGCGCCAGCAGCCACGACTCGAGAGGGGCCTACGAGCAGTACTTC.

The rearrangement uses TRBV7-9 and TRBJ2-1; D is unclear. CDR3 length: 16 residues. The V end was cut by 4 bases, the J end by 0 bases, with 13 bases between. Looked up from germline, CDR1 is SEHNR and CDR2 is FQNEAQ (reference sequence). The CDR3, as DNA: TGTGCCAGCAGCTCACTTGCAAGAAGCTCCTACAATGAGCAGTTCTTC. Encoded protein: CASSSLARSSYNEQFF.

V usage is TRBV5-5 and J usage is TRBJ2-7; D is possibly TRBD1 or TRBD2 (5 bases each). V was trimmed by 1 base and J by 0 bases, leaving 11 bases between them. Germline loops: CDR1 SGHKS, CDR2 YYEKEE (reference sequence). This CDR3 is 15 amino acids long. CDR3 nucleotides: TGTGCCAGCAGCTTGTGGGACGGACCCTCCTACGAGCAGTACTTC. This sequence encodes CASSLWDGPSYEQYF.

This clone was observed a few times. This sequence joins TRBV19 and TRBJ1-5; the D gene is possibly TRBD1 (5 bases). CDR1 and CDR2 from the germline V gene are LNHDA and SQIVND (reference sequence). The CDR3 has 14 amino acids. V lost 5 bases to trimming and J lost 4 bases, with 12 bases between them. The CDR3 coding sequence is TGTGCCAGTAGTGGGGTGGGGCAAAATCAGCCCCAGCATTTT. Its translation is CASSGVGQNQPQHF.

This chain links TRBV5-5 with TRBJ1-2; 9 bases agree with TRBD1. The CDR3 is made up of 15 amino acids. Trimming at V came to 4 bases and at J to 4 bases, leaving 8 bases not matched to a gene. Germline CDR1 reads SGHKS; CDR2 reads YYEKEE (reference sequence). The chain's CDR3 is CASSEGTGWAYGYTF. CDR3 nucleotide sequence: TGTGCCAGCAGCGAAGGGACAGGGTGGGCCTATGGCTACACCTTC.

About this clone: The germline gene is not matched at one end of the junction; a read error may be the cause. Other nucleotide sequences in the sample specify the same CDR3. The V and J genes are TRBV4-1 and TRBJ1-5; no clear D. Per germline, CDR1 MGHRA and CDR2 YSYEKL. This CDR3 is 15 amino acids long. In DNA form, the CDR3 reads TGTGCCAGCAGCCAAGCGAAGGGAATCGATCAGCCCCAGCATTTT. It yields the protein CASSQAKGIDQPQHF.

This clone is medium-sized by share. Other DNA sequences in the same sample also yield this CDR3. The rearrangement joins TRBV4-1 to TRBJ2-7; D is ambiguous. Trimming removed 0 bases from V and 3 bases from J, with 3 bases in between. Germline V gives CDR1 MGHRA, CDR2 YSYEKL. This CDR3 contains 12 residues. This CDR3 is CASSQDFYEQYF. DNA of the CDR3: TGCGCCAGCAGCCAAGACTTCTACGAGCAGTACTTC.

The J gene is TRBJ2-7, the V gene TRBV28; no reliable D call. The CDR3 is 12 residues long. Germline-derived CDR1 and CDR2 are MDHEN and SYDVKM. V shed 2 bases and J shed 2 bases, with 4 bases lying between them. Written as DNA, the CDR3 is TGTGCCAGCAGTTTAAATCCCTACGAGCAGTACTTC. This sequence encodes CASSLNPYEQYF.

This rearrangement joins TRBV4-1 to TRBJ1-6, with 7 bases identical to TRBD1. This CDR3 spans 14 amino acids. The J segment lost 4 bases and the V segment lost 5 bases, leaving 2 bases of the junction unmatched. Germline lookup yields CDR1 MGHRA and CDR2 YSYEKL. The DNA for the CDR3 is TGCGCCAGCAGCTCGGGACAGTATAATTCACCCCTCCACTTT. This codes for CASSSGQYNSPLHF.

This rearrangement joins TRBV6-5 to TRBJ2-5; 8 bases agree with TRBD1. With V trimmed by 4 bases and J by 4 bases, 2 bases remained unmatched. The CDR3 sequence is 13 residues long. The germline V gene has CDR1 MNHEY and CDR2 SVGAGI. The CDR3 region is CASSSGGPETQYF. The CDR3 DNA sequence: TGTGCCAGCAGTTCAGGGGGCCCAGAGACCCAGTACTTC.